This passage covers 14 T cell receptor beta chains from one sample sequenced in a study of blood T cells in healthy people across ages. Alongside a J-beta primer mix, a sample-barcoded 5' primer served in a second PCR lasting 7 to 11 cycles. TCRdb called the 5' RACE reads again in MiXCR, with one record for every CDR3 protein. The table lists approximately 600,000 distinct CDR3 sequences, 58% of them singletons. Material: blood. These receptors all stem from a man in his fifties or sixties in good health.

This clonotype was counted many times. V is TRBV10-3 and J is TRBJ2-7; a weak D match, TRBD1 (6 bases). The CDR3 totals 17 residues. From germline, CDR1 is ENHRY and CDR2 SYGVKD. Trimming left V 3 bases short and J 4 bases short, with 22 bases between. DNA for the CDR3: TGTGCCATCAGTGACCACAGGGTCCCCGGTCTTTTGTACGAGCAGTACTTC. It encodes CAISDHRVPGLLYEQYF.

V gene TRBV25-1 combines with J gene TRBJ2-5; 9 positions agree with TRBD1. V shed 4 bases and J 3 bases; nucleotides not matched to a gene: 9. Per germline, CDR1 MGHDK and CDR2 SYGVNS. The CDR3 runs to 16 residues. The chain's CDR3 is CASSVPGQGLEETQYF. The CDR3 nucleotides are TGTGCCAGCAGTGTCCCGGGACAGGGTTTGGAAGAGACCCAGTACTTC. The variable domain in full, with the rest retrieved from reference TRBV25-1 and TRBJ2-5, is EADIYQTPRYLVIGTGKKITLECSQTMGHDKMYWYQQDPGMELHLIHYSYGVNSTEKGDLSSESTVSRIRTEHFPLTLESARPSHTSQYLCASSVPGQGLEETQYFGPGTRLLVL.

The genes are TRBV7-2 and TRBJ1-5; unclear D gene. With 5 bases removed from V and 0 bases from J, the gap between germline ends came to 11 bases. Germline CDR1 and CDR2: SGHTA and FQGNSA. This CDR3 has 15 residues. CDR3 coding DNA: TGTGCCAGCAGCGCTCTGCACCATAGCAATCAGCCCCAGCATTTT. It yields the protein CASSALHHSNQPQHF.

The chain has TRBV27 and TRBJ2-7, with 9 positions matching TRBD1. CDR1 MNHEY and CDR2 SMNVEV come from the germline V gene (reference sequence). This CDR3 contains 15 residues. V gave up 4 bases and J gave up 5 bases; unmatched junction bases: 9. CDR3 coding DNA: TGTGCCAGCAGTTCTAGGGGGGACAGGGCGGACGAGCAGTACTTC. Amino acid sequence: CASSSRGDRADEQYF.

The J gene is TRBJ2-7, the V gene TRBV18, with a weak D call TRBD1 (5 bases). With 6 bases removed from V and 3 bases from J, the gap between germline ends came to 15 bases. Germline V gene data show CDR1 as KGHSH and CDR2 as LQKENI. The CDR3 extends over 14 amino acids. CDR3 coding DNA: TGTGCCAGCTCCCACACACAGGCGTTCTACGAGCAGTACTTC. Its protein is CASSHTQAFYEQYF.

The rearrangement links TRBV6-5 to TRBJ2-5, with D perhaps TRBD1 or TRBD2 (5 bases each). The last part of the DNA fits TRBJ2-7 better; the J call may be wrong. There are 14 residues in the CDR3. The germline V gene encodes CDR1 MNHEY and CDR2 SVGAGI. CDR3 loop: CASRYSQGVHEQYF. As DNA, the CDR3 is TGTGCCAGCAGGTACAGTCAGGGAGTTCACGAGCAGTACTTC.

V gene TRBV4-1 combines with J gene TRBJ2-1; no clear D. The CDR3 consists of 16 residues. V lost 1 base and J lost 0, with 10 bases in between. Germline CDR1 reads MGHRA; CDR2 reads YSYEKL. CDR3 nucleotides: TGCGCCAGCAGCCAAGTTAATATGGTCTCCTACAATGAGCAGTTCTTC. Translation: CASSQVNMVSYNEQFF.

This chain links TRBV20-1 with TRBJ2-3; 7 bases are shared with TRBD2. CDR3 length equals 14 residues. The germline CDR1 and CDR2 sequences are DFQATT and SNEGSKA (reference sequence). With 3 bases clipped from V and 0 bases from J, the junction kept 3 bases outside the gene matches. CDR3: CSARGRGSTDTQYF. In DNA form, the CDR3 reads TGCAGTGCTAGGGGGCGGGGGAGCACAGATACGCAGTATTTT.

This clonotype was picked up one time. One end of the junction is discordant with germline, which a read error may explain. The V and J genes are TRBV20-1 and TRBJ2-7; TRBD2 matches at 8 bases. The CDR3 is 13 amino acids. Germline V gene sequence: CDR1 DFQATT, CDR2 SNEGSKA (reference sequence). CDR3 coding DNA: TGCAGTACTAGCGGTCAGGGTGACTACGAGCAGTACTTC. This encodes CSTSGQGDYEQYF.

The gene calls are TRBV29-1 and TRBJ2-5; D could derive from TRBD1 or TRBD2 (6 bases each). The CDR3 consists of 13 residues. The germline V gene encodes CDR1 SQVTM and CDR2 ANQGSEA. Between the trimmed V and J ends, which lost 6 bases and 4 bases, there was a span of 15 bases. In nucleotides, the CDR3 is TGCAGCGTCCGGGGGCCGGGGTTAGAGACCCAGTACTTC. This gives the protein CSVRGPGLETQYF.

This clonotype was detected only once. The chain joins TRBV7-9 to TRBJ1-5; D unresolved. The germline gives CDR1 SEHNR, CDR2 FQNEAQ (reference sequence). V lost 3 bases, J lost 1 base, and 13 bases lay in between. The CDR3 spans 16 residues. CDR3 in DNA: TGTGCCAGCAGCTTCGCTTCTGGATCAAGCAATCAGCCCCAGCATTTT. Amino acids: CASSFASGSSNQPQHF. Using reference TRBV7-9 and TRBJ1-5 for the parts outside the CDR3, the full variable domain is DTGVSQNPRHKITKRGQNVTFRCDPISEHNRLYWYRQTLGQGPEFLTYFQNEAQLEKSRLLSDRFSAERPKGSFSTLEIQRTEQGDSAMYLCASSFASGSSNQPQHFGDGTRLSIL.

The rearrangement links TRBV5-1 to TRBJ2-7; D unclear. This CDR3 has 15 residues. Trimming shortened V by 4 bases and J by 2 bases, and 16 bases separated the two germline ends. CDR1 SGHRS and CDR2 YFSETQ come from the germline V gene. The CDR3 loop reads CASSPVSISAYEQYF. CDR3 DNA: TGCGCCAGCAGCCCGGTTAGTATATCGGCCTACGAGCAGTACTTC.

There are many counts of this clonotype. The junction differs from germline at one of its ends, possibly a read error. The chain joins TRBV4-1 to TRBJ2-5; D might be TRBD1 or TRBD2, each matching 6 bases. This CDR3 is built from 13 residues. Per germline, CDR1 MGHRA and CDR2 YSYEKL. The CDR3 region has the DNA TGTGCCAGCAGCCGGGGGCCGCAAGAGACCCAGTACTTC. Protein sequence: CASSRGPQETQYF.

This clonotype was detected only a few times. CDR3: CASSQDQTGSDTQYF. The CDR3 DNA is TGTGCCAGCAGCCAAGATCAGACGGGGTCAGATACGCAGTATTTT. The chain is built from TRBV3-1 and TRBJ2-3; maybe TRBD2 (5 bases). V was pared by 0 bases and J by 4 bases, with 11 bases between. Germline values: CDR1 LGHDT, CDR2 YNNKEL (reference sequence). This CDR3 is built from 15 residues.